The 31 T cell receptor beta chains below come from one sample, sequenced in a study of blood T cell repertoires in COVID-19. Using immunoSEQ multiplex PCR, the repertoire was profiled, and TCRdb retains in-frame clones only, with some absent. The sample includes 280,000 or so clones, 85% to 90% of them seen just once. The sequenced sample was peripheral blood. These receptors originate from a human donor in a cohort sampled during active COVID-19.

The rearrangement joins TRBV28 to TRBJ1-2; 9 nucleotides agree with TRBD1. With V trimmed by 11 bases and J by 4 bases, 8 bases remained unmatched. The germline V gene encodes CDR1 MDHEN and CDR2 SYDVKM. The CDR3 is made up of 13 amino acids. The chain's CDR3 is CAARTGVGYGYTF. The CDR3 DNA reads as TGTGCCGCCCGGACAGGGGTTGGCTATGGCTACACCTTC.

The sample holds one count of this clone. The V and J genes are TRBV18 and TRBJ2-7, with D tentatively TRBD2 (6 bases). This CDR3 comprises 12 residues. The V gene's germline CDR1 is KGHSH and CDR2 LQKENI. The germline V and J ends were trimmed by 3 bases and 6 bases, with 9 bases remaining between them. The CDR3 nucleotides are TGTGCCAGCTCACCGACTAGTGGCGAGCAGTACTTC. This sequence encodes CASSPTSGEQYF.

This chain links TRBV12-5 with TRBJ2-2; D possibly corresponds to TRBD2 (5 bases). This CDR3 has 16 residues. Germline V gives CDR1 LGHNT, CDR2 FRNRAP. The ends were cut back, 5 bases at V and 0 bases at J, with 13 bases in the middle. CDR3 region: CASGLPSGTNTGELFF. The CDR3 nucleotides read TGTGCTAGTGGTCTCCCCTCCGGGACGAACACCGGGGAGCTGTTTTTT.

The rearrangement links TRBV4-1 to TRBJ2-1; D is unclear. The V end was cut by 1 base, the J end by 7 bases, with 11 bases between. This CDR3 has 14 amino acids. The germline CDR1 and CDR2 sequences are MGHRA and YSYEKL. The CDR3 is CASSQAATLNEQFF. The CDR3 bases are TGCGCCAGCAGCCAAGCGGCGACTCTTAATGAGCAGTTCTTC.

This clone has only one observation. The same CDR3 arises from other DNA sequences in this sample as well. This rearrangement joins TRBV28 to TRBJ2-3; 10 nucleotides agree with TRBD2. Germline assignment: CDR1 MDHEN and CDR2 SYDVKM. Trimming at V came to 3 bases and at J to 1 base, leaving 1 base not matched to a gene. The CDR3 spans 15 residues. The CDR3 DNA is TGTGCCAGCAGTTTGGGGACTAGCGGCACAGATACGCAGTATTTT. The encoded protein is CASSLGTSGTDTQYF.

This clone was seen only a few times. V and J are TRBV27 and TRBJ2-1; maybe TRBD2 (5 bases). Germline V gene lookup returns CDR1 MNHEY and CDR2 SMNVEV (reference sequence). Trimming pared 1 base from V and 7 bases from J, leaving 14 bases between. This CDR3 has 15 amino acids. CDR3 nucleotides: TGTGCCAGCAGTTTATATCAGAGGCCGGGGAATGAGCAGTTCTTC. It encodes CASSLYQRPGNEQFF.

This rearrangement joins TRBV4-1 to TRBJ2-7, with D possibly TRBD1 on 6 matching bases. V lost 3 bases to trimming and J lost 5 bases, with 11 bases between them. Germline CDR1 reads MGHRA; CDR2 reads YSYEKL. CDR3 length equals 13 residues. DNA of the CDR3: TGCGCCAGCAGCCACACAGGGTTCGACGAGCAGTACTTC. Protein sequence: CASSHTGFDEQYF.

V usage is TRBV29-1 and J usage is TRBJ1-1; a possible D gene is TRBD1 (6 bases). The CDR3 is 13 residues long. V lost 1 base to trimming and J lost 1 base, with 7 bases between them. The germline gives CDR1 SQVTM, CDR2 ANQGSEA. The CDR3 DNA follows: TGCAGCGTTGAAGGACAGGCGAACACTGAAGCTTTCTTT. Translation gives CSVEGQANTEAFF.

The gene calls are TRBV14 and TRBJ2-2; TRBD1 might be the D (6 bases). CDR3 size: 17 residues. Germline CDR1 reads SGHDN; CDR2 reads FVKESK. Trimming took off 3 bases at V and 3 bases at J, with 17 bases between the two ends. In DNA form, the CDR3 reads TGTGCCAGCAGCCATCAAACCGGGACATTCTACACCGGGGAGCTGTTTTTT. It codes for CASSHQTGTFYTGELFF.

This clone turned up a few times. The rearrangement uses TRBV6-1 and TRBJ2-1, with 7 bases matching TRBD1. Germline V gene sequence: CDR1 MNHNS, CDR2 SASEGT. The ends lost 0 bases at V and 8 bases at J; junction bases unmatched: 4. The CDR3 consists of 14 residues. For the CDR3, the DNA is TGTGCCAGCAGTGAAGCCGCGGACAGGTATGAGCAGTTCTTC. The encoded protein is CASSEAADRYEQFF.

The chain is built from TRBV18 and TRBJ2-3; 10 bases fit TRBD1. Germline V gene sequence: CDR1 KGHSH, CDR2 LQKENI. V was pared by 2 bases and J by 3 bases, with 11 bases of the junction left unmatched. The CDR3 length is 18 residues. As DNA, the CDR3 is TGTGCCAGCTCACCATTACCGGGACAGGGGAGTAGGACAGATACGCAGTATTTT. It codes for CASSPLPGQGSRTDTQYF.

CDR3: CAGLEFGANVLTF. The CDR3 region has the DNA TGTGCCGGACTGGAATTTGGGGCCAACGTCCTGACTTTC. The chain employs TRBV2 and TRBJ2-6; perhaps TRBD2 as D (5 bases). This CDR3 region has 13 residues. The germline V and J ends were trimmed by 11 bases and 3 bases, with 11 bases remaining between them. From germline, CDR1 is SNHLY and CDR2 FYNNEI.

About this clone: One junction end does not reproduce the germline sequence, and a read error may be involved. The rearrangement uses TRBV7-2 and TRBJ2-7; perhaps D is TRBD1 or TRBD2 (5 bases each). CDR1 is SGHTA and CDR2 is FQGNSA in the germline V gene. This CDR3 contains 13 residues. The CDR3 nucleotides read TGTGCCAGCAGCCTAGCAAGGGGTTACGAGCAGTACTTC. It codes for CASSLARGYEQYF.

A note on this clone: Other DNA sequences in the sample encode the same CDR3. The chain joins TRBV18 to TRBJ2-3; D remains ambiguous. Germline loops: CDR1 KGHSH, CDR2 LQKENI. V was shortened by 4 bases and J by 3 bases, with 8 bases between the two germline ends. This CDR3 region has 13 residues. The CDR3, as DNA: TGTGCCAGCTCACGAGGTGGGACAGATACGCAGTATTTT. It translates to CASSRGGTDTQYF.

J is TRBJ1-2 and V is TRBV28, with unresolved D. Germline lookup yields CDR1 MDHEN and CDR2 SYDVKM. The CDR3 is made up of 13 amino acids. Deletions cut 7 bases from V and 4 bases from J, with 13 bases between. The CDR3 spells CASTTPPFYGYTF. For the CDR3, the DNA is TGTGCCAGCACCACTCCACCGTTCTATGGCTACACCTTC.

The rearrangement uses TRBV7-2 and TRBJ2-7; the match to TRBD1 covers 11 bases. The CDR3 runs 15 residues. Trimming cost V 2 bases and J 6 bases; bases outside gene matches: 6. Germline CDR1 and CDR2: SGHTA and FQGNSA. The CDR3 coding sequence is TGTGCCAGCAGCTTATATGCCGGACAGGGGGCCGAGCAGTACTTC. Translating it yields CASSLYAGQGAEQYF.

The sample holds a few counts of this clone. The chain uses TRBV24-1 and TRBJ1-3, with TRBD1 identical over 9 bases. The V gene end was trimmed by 7 bases and the J gene end by 3 bases; junction bases not matched to a gene: 15. Germline CDR1 KGHDR, CDR2 SFDVKD. The length of the CDR3 is 18 residues. This chain's CDR3 is CATRLFSLGQGDGNTIYF. The CDR3 nucleotides are TGTGCCACCAGACTCTTTTCATTGGGACAGGGTGATGGAAACACCATATATTTT.

The chain couples TRBV18 to TRBJ1-1; 7 bases align to TRBD1. The V gene end was trimmed by 3 bases and the J gene end by 0 bases; junction bases not matched to a gene: 10. The germline V gene has CDR1 KGHSH and CDR2 LQKENI. The CDR3 runs to 17 residues. CDR3 sequence reads: CASSPTRTGLLNTEAFF. The CDR3 DNA follows: TGTGCCAGCTCACCGACTCGGACAGGTTTATTGAACACTGAAGCTTTCTTT.

The genes are TRBV2 and TRBJ2-3; the D gene is possibly TRBD2 (6 bases). Between the trimmed V and J ends, which lost 8 bases and 2 bases, there was a span of 11 bases. Germline CDR1 and CDR2: SNHLY and FYNNEI. CDR3 size: 13 residues. The CDR3 reads CASGRDHTDTQYF. CDR3 bases: TGTGCCAGCGGGCGGGACCACACAGATACGCAGTATTTT.

V is TRBV29-1 and J is TRBJ2-1, with 15 bases lining up with TRBD2. The CDR3 sequence is 14 residues long. Unmatched junction bases numbered 3, after V lost 5 bases and J lost 7 bases. Germline V gene sequence: CDR1 SQVTM, CDR2 ANQGSEA. This chain's CDR3 is CSVQGLAGGNEQFF. In DNA, the CDR3 is TGCAGCGTTCAGGGACTAGCGGGAGGAAATGAGCAGTTCTTC.

The CDR3 loop reads CASKYRERSSPLHF. As DNA, the CDR3 is TGTGCCAGCAAATATAGAGAGAGGAGCTCACCCCTCCACTTT. V gene TRBV27 combines with J gene TRBJ1-6; D is unclear. The germline CDR1 and CDR2 sequences are MNHEY and SMNVEV (reference sequence). V lost 7 bases, J lost 10 bases, and 17 bases lay in between. The CDR3 sequence is 14 residues long.

V and J are TRBV29-1 and TRBJ2-5; 13 positions match TRBD2. Unmatched junction bases numbered 2, after V lost 3 bases and J lost 1 base. The CDR3 contains 15 residues. Germline assignment: CDR1 SQVTM and CDR2 ANQGSEA. Written as DNA, the CDR3 is TGCAGCGTTGATGGGACTAGCGGGATCCAAGAGACCCAGTACTTC. Amino acids: CSVDGTSGIQETQYF.

V gene TRBV4-1 combines with J gene TRBJ1-4; D gene ambiguous. Germline V gene sequence: CDR1 MGHRA, CDR2 YSYEKL. The CDR3 runs to 15 residues. With 1 base removed from V and 7 bases from J, the gap between germline ends came to 13 bases. CDR3 in amino acids: CASSQGSGFGEKLFF. For the CDR3, the DNA is TGCGCCAGCAGCCAAGGATCGGGGTTCGGTGAAAAACTGTTTTTT.

Only a few counts were recorded for this clone. This chain uses TRBV5-8 with TRBJ2-2; D gene uncertain. CDR3 length: 15 amino acids. The V end lost 1 base, the J end lost 2 bases, and 9 bases lay between the germline ends. From germline, CDR1 is SGHTS and CDR2 YDEGEE. CDR3 region: CASSLLGLNTGELFF. The CDR3 DNA reads as TGTGCCAGCAGCTTGTTGGGCCTAAACACCGGGGAGCTGTTTTTT.

The V call is TRBV7-2, the J call TRBJ1-6; D not certain. From germline, CDR1 is SGHTA and CDR2 FQGNSA. V was pared by 2 bases and J by 7 bases, with 12 bases between. This CDR3 contains 15 residues. The CDR3 region is CASSLTYARNSPLHF. The CDR3 DNA follows: TGTGCCAGCAGCTTAACTTACGCACGCAATTCACCCCTCCACTTT. The whole variable domain, filled in from reference TRBV7-2 and TRBJ1-6, reads GAGVSQSPSNKVTEKGKDVELRCDPISGHTALYWYRQSLGQGLEFLIYFQGNSAPDKSGLPSDRFSAERTGGSVSTLTIQRTQQEDSAVYLCASSLTYARNSPLHFGNGTRLTVT.

The V and J genes are TRBV28 and TRBJ2-7; 9 bases fit TRBD1. The CDR3 extends over 15 amino acids. Germline V gene lookup returns CDR1 MDHEN and CDR2 SYDVKM. J was trimmed by 2 bases and V by 7 bases; bases with no gene match: 9. The CDR3 loop is CASMEIGTGTYEQYF. The CDR3, as DNA: TGTGCCAGCATGGAGATCGGGACAGGGACCTACGAGCAGTACTTC.

The chain is built from TRBV6-1 and TRBJ1-1; D uncertain. This CDR3 has 13 residues. In germline, CDR1 is MNHNS, CDR2 SASEGT. The V end was cut by 7 bases, the J end by 3 bases, with 12 bases between. The CDR3 region is CASTRVSDTEAFF. The CDR3, as DNA: TGTGCCAGCACGCGTGTATCGGACACTGAAGCTTTCTTT.

This chain joins TRBV5-8 and TRBJ2-6, with 7 bases matching TRBD1. The V gene end was trimmed by 1 base and the J gene end by 0 bases; junction bases not matched to a gene: 4. The CDR3 length is 17 residues. Germline V CDR1 and CDR2: SGHTS, YDEGEE. The DNA for the CDR3 is TGTGCCAGCAGCTTGTGGGGACAGAGCTCTGGGGCCAACGTCCTGACTTTC. It codes for CASSLWGQSSGANVLTF.

The CDR3 spells CASSQVPGFNEKLFF. CDR3 coding DNA: TGCGCCAGCAGCCAAGTCCCGGGGTTCAATGAAAAACTGTTTTTT. The chain has TRBV4-1 and TRBJ1-4; D unclear. The V end was cut by 1 base, the J end by 5 bases, with 11 bases between. The V gene's germline CDR1 is MGHRA and CDR2 YSYEKL. The CDR3 spans 15 residues.

The V gene is TRBV5-1, the J gene TRBJ1-5; 7 bases fit TRBD1. The CDR3 has 15 residues. J gave up 4 bases and V 0 bases, and 4 bases lay outside the gene matches. Germline V gene sequence: CDR1 SGHRS, CDR2 YFSETQ. The CDR3 spells CASSLGGTVNQPQHF. The CDR3 DNA is TGCGCCAGCAGCTTGGGAGGGACAGTTAATCAGCCCCAGCATTTT. Using reference TRBV5-1 and TRBJ1-5 for the parts outside the CDR3, the full variable domain is KAGVTQTPRYLIKTRGQQVTLSCSPISGHRSVSWYQQTPGQGLQFLFEYFSETQRNKGNFPGRFSGRQFSNSRSEMNVSTLELGDSALYLCASSLGGTVNQPQHFGDGTRLSIL.

V gene TRBV2 combines with J gene TRBJ1-5; D not certain. The germline V gene has CDR1 SNHLY and CDR2 FYNNEI. The V gene lost 4 bases and the J gene lost 0 bases, with 13 bases spanning the gap. The CDR3 sequence is 16 residues long. Here the CDR3 reads CASSATVSRSNQPQHF. DNA of the CDR3: TGTGCCAGCAGTGCTACAGTTTCCCGTAGCAATCAGCCCCAGCATTTT.